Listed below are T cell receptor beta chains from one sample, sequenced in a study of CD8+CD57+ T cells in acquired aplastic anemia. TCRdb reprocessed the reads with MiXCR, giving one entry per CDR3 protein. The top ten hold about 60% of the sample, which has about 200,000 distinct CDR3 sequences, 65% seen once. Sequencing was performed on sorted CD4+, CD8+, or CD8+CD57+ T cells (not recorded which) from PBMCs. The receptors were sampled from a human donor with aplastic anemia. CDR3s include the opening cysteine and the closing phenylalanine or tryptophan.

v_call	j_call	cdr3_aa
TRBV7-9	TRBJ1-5	CASSPRGDQPQHF
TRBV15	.	CATSSPQGGTPSYEQYF
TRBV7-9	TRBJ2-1	CASSLYDNEQFF
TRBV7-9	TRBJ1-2	CASSLGPEGAGGYTF
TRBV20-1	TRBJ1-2	CSAGAAFYTF
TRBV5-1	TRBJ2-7	CASSSQGDRATSEQYF
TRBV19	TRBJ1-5	CATTLDTSQHF
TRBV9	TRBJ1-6	CASSAGDRYSPLHF
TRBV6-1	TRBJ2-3	CASSEWGGPLGDTQYF
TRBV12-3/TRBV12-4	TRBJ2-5	CASSSRQGGETQYF
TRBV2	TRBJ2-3	CASSQGTSGGTDTQYF
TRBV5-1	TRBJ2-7	CASSWGSGDRTAEYF
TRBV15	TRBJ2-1	CATSARDRGEQFF
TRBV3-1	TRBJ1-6	CASSHSQGNSPLHF
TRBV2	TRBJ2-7	CASKTGDGSYEQYF
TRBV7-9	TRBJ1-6	CASSLQGEGSPLHF
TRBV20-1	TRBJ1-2	CSARDGRLGTNYGYTF
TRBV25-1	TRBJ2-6	CASSEFTSGANVLTF
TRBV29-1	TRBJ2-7	CSAERDRGHEQYF
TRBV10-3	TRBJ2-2	CAISESPSRGGTGELFF
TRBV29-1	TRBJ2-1	CSVDGWFGANEQFF
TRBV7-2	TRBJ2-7	CASSLGTSSYYEQYF
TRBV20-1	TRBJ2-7	CSASIKQGPYEQYF
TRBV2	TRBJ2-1	CASRYGGDEQFF
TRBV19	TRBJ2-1	CASRELAAYNEQFF
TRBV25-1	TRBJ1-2	CASRRDEGFGYTF
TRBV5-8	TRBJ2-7	CASSFSGGGYEQYF
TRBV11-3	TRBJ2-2	CASSLLRGTGELFF
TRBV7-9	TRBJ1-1	CASSLAQGNTEAFF
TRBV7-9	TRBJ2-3	CASSLTSDGSDTQYF
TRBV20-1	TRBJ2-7	CSARLGGALTYEQYF
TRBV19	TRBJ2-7	CATAWTGDYEQYF
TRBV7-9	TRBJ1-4	CASSLRGTDNEKLFF
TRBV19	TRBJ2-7	CASSTLGGFEQYF
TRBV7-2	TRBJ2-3	CASRRLSTDTQYF
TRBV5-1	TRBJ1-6	CASTLGSGGTPPSPLHF
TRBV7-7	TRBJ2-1	CASSYRAGGYNEQFF
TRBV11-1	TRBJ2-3	CASSLPTGGGWDTDTQYF
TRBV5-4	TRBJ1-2	CASRSRGTAPTTNYGYTF
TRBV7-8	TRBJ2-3	CASSSDSPTDTQYF
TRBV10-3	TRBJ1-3	CASSDLYRTGSSGNTIYF
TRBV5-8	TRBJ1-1	CASSLGQGTNTEAFF
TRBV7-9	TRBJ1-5	CASSPPGGTQPQHF